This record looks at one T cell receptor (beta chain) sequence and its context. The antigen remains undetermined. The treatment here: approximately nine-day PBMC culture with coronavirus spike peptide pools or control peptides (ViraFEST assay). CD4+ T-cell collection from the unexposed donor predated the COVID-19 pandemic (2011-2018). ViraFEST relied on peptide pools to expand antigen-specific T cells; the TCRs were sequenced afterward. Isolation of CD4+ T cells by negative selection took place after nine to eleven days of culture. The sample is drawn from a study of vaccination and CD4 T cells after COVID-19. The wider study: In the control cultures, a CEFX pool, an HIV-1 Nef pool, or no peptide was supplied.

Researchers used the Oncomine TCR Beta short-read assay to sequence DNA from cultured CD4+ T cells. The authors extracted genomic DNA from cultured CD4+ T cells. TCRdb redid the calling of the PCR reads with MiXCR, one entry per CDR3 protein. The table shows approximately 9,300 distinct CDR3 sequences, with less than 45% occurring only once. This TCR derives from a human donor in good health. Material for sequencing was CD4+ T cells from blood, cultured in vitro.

The CDR3 loop reads CSARDTGGSPSTDTQYF. The CDR3 nucleotides are TGCAGTGCTAGAGATACGGGCGGGAGCCCTAGCACAGATACGCAGTATTTT. This chain links TRBV20-1 with TRBJ2-3, with TRBD2 identical over 7 bases. The CDR3 has 17 residues. The J segment lost 0 bases and the V segment lost 0 bases, leaving 9 bases of the junction unmatched. Germline CDR1 DFQATT, CDR2 SNEGSKA (reference sequence).